The source of this T cell receptor beta chain is a study of OX40 agonist ivuxolimab in advanced cancers. On the study more broadly: Patients received intravenous ivuxolimab every 2 weeks at 0.01 to 10 mg/kg. The dose-escalation cohort had hepatocellular carcinoma, melanoma, renal cell or head and neck cancer.

V lost 2 bases, J lost 1 base, and 7 bases stayed unmatched. The CDR3 runs to 15 residues. From germline, CDR1 is GTSNPN and CDR2 SVGIG (reference sequence). Concerning this clone: What it binds is not known.

Here immunoSEQ multiplex PCR was the method, and the copy in TCRdb shows in-frame clones only, minus some. The table includes about 31,000 clones, about 88% detected once. Study observations and caveats: The study found that CD8+ T cells averaged more expanded clones than CD4+.

Baseline, cycle 4 day 1, and cycle 7 day 1 were the blood sampling points. The sample in question was CD4+ or CD8+ T cells sorted from blood, obtained in a trial of the OX40 agonist ivuxolimab. This rearrangement joins TRBV30 to TRBJ2-5; 7 nucleotides line up with TRBD1. The sequence was collected from an adult with an advanced solid tumor such as melanoma, head and neck, liver or kidney cancer. DNA for the CDR3: TGTGCCTGGAGTTTGGGGACAGCGGCCCAAGAGACCCAGTACTTC. This sequence encodes CAWSLGTAAQETQYF. The full variable domain, its missing parts supplied by reference TRBV30 and TRBJ2-5, is SQTIHQWPATLVQPVGSPLSLECTVEGTSNPNLYWYRQAAGRGLQLLFYSVGIGQISSEVPQNLSASRPQDRQFILSSKKLLLSDSGFYLCAWSLGTAAQETQYFGPGTRLLVL.